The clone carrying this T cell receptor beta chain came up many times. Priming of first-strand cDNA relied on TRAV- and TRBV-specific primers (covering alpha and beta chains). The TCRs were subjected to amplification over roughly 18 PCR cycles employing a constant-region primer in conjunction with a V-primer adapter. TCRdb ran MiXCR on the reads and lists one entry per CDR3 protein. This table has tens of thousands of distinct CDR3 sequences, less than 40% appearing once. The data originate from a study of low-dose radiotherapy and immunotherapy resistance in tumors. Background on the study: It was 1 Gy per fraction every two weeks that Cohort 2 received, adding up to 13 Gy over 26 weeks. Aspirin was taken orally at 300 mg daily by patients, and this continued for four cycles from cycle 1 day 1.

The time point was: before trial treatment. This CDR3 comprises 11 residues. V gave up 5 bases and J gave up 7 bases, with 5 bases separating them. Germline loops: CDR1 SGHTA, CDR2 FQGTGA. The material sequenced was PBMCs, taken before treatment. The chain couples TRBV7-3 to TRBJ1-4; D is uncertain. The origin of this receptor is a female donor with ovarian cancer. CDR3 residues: CASSPVEKLFF. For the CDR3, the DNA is TGTGCCAGCAGCCCAGTTGAAAAACTGTTTTTT. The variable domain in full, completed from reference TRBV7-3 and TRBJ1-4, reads GAGVSQTPSNKVTEKGKYVELRCDPISGHTALYWYRQSLGQGPEFLIYFQGTGAADDSGLPNDRFFAVRPEGSVSTLKIQRTERGDSAVYLCASSPVEKLFFGSGTQLSVL.